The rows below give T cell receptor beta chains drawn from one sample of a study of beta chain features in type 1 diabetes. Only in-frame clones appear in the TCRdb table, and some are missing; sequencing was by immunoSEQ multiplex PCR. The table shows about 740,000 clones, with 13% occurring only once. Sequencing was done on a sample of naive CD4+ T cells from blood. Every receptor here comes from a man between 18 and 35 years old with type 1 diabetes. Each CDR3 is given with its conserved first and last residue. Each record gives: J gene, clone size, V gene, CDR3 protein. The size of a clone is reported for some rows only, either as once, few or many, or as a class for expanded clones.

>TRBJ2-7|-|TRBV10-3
CAISGGQGASYEQYF
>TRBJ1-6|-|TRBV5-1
CASSLSGNNSPLHF
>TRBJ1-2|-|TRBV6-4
CASRETGGYGYTF
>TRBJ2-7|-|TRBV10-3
CAISESSGGSYEQYF
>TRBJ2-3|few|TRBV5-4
CASSLVGGSTDTQYF
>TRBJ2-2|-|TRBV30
CAWNPQGTGELFF
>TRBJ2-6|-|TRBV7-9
CASSLEGPGANVLTF
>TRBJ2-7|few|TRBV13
CASSLPWQGAYEQYF
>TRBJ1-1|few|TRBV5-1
CASSLGQPFEAFF
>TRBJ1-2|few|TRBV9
CASSVGGPNNYGYTF
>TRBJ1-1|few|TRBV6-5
CASSSGGLDTEAFF
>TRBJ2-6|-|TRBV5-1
CASRTGTSSGANVLTF
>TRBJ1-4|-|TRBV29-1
CSAATGQTNEKLFF
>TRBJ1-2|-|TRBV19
CASRPGQVFYGYTF
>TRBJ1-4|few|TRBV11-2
CASSSSWVTTNEKLFF
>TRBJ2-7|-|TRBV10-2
CASRDRDNSYEQYF
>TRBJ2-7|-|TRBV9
CASSGPKGFHEQYF
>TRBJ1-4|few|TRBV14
CASSPDGTFGEKLFF
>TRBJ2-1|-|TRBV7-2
CASTLRGTGATYNEQFF
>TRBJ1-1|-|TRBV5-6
CASSLVDRRETEAFF
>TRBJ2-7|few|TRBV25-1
CASRSGGTSGEQYF
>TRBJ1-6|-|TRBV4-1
CASSRRDSSYNSPLHF
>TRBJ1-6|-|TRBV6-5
CASRNGQGSPLHF
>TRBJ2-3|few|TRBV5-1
CASSPGGTDTQYF
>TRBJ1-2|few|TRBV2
CASSVTGSNGYTF
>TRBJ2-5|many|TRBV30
CAWSRDRPPYQETQYF
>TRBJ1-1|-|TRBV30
CAWYRRNTEAFF
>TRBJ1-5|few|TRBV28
CAARTGDYQPQHF
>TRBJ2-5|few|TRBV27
CASSQRQNQETQYF
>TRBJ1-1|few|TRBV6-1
CASSDRGHTEAFF
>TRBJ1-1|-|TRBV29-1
CSSDGGLNTEAFF
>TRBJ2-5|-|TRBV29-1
CSTSDRVQETQYF
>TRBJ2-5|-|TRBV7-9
CASSLGAYRDQQETQYF
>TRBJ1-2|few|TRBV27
CASSLTGTPLRSGYTF
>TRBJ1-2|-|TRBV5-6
CASSLAVARTF
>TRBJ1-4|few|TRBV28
CASSWGSGEKLFF
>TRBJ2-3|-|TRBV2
CASRVGLAGDGTDTQYF
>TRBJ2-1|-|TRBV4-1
CASSQDKLGGRGNEQFF
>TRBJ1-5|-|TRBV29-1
CSALDVSNQPQHF
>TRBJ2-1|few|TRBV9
CASSSLGASYNEQFF
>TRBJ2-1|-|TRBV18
CASSGTAEQFF